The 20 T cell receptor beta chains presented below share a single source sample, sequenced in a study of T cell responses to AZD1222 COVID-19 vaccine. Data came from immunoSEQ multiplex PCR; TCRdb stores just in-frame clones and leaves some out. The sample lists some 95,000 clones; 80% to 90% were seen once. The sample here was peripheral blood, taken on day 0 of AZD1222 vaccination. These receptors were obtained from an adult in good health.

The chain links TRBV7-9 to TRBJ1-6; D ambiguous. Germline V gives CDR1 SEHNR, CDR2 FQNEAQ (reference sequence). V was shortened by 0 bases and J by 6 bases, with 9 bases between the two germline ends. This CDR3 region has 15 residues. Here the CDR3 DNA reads TGTGCCAGCAGCTTAGCGGCAGTCACTAATTCACCCCTCCACTTT. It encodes CASSLAAVTNSPLHF. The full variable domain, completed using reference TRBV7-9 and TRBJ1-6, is DTGVSQNPRHKITKRGQNVTFRCDPISEHNRLYWYRQTLGQGPEFLTYFQNEAQLEKSRLLSDRFSAERPKGSFSTLEIQRTEQGDSAMYLCASSLAAVTNSPLHFGNGTRLTVT.

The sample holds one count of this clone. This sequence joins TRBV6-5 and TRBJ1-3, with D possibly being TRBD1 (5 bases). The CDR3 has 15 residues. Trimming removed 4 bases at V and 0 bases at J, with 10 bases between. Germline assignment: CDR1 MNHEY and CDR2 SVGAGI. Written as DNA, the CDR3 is TGTGCCAGCAGTTGGGACGGAGACTCTGGAAACACCATATATTTT. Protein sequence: CASSWDGDSGNTIYF.

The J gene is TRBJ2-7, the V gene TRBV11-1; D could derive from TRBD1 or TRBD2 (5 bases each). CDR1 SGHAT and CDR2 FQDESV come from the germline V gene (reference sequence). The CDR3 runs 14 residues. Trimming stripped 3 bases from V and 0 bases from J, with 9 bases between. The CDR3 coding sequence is TGTGCCAGCAGCTTCCGGGACCGCTCCTACGAGCAGTACTTC. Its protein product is CASSFRDRSYEQYF.

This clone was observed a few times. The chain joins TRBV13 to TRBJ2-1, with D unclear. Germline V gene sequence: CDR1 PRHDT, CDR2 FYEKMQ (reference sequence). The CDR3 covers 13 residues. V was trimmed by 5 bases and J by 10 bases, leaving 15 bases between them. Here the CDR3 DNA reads TGTGCCAGCAGCCATAATACTCCCAACGAGCAGTTCTTC. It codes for CASSHNTPNEQFF.

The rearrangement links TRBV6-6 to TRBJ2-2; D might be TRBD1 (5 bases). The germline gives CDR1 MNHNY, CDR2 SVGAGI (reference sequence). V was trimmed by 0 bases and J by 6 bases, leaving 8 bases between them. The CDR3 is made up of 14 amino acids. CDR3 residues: CASSYSGEAGELFF. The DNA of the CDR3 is TGTGCCAGCAGTTACTCAGGGGAAGCCGGGGAGCTGTTTTTT.

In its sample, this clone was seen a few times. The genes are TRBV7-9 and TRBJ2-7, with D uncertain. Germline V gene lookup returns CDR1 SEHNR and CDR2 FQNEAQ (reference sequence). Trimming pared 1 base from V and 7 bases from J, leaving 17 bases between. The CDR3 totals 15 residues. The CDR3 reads CASSLGLGRVVEQYF. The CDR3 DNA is TGTGCCAGCAGCTTAGGCCTAGGCCGGGTTGTTGAGCAGTACTTC.

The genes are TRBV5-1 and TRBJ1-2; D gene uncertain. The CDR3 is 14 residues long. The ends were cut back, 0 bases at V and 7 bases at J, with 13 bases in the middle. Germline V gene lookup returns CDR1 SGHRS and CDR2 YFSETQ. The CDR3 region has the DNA TGCGCCAGCAGCTTGGGGGAGCCCTGGGGTGGCTACACCTTC. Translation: CASSLGEPWGGYTF.

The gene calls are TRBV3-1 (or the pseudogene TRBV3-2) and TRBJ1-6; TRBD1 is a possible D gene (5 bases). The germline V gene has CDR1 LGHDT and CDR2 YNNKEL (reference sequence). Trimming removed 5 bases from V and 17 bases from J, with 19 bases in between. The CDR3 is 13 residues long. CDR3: CASSAPGLSGFHF. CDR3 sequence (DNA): TGTGCCAGCAGCGCTCCAGGGCTCTCCGGGTTCCACTTT.

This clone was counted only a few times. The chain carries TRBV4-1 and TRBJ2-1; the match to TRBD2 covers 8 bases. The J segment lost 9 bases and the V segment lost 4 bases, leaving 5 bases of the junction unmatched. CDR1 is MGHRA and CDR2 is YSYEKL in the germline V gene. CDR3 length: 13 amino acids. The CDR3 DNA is TGCGCCAGCAGCCGAGAGCGGGAGTTTGAGCAGTTCTTC. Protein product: CASSREREFEQFF.

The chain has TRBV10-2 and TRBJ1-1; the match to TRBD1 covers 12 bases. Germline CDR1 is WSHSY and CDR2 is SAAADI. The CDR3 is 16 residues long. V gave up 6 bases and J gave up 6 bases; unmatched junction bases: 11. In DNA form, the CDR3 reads TGCGCCAGCAGCTTCCTTCCGGGACAGGGGGCCGCTGAAGCTTTCTTT. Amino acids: CASSFLPGQGAAEAFF.

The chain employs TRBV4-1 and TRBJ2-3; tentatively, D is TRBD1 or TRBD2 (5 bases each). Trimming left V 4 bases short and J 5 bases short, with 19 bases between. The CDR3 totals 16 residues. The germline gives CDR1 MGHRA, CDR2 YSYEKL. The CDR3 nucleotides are TGCGCCAGCAGCCTCCAGGGACCCGCGACTGTAGATACGCAGTATTTT. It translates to CASSLQGPATVDTQYF.

The DNA of the CDR3 is TGTGCCAGCTCACCGCCGGGACTCCCAGATACGCAGTATTTT. This encodes CASSPPGLPDTQYF. The genes are TRBV18 and TRBJ2-3, with D possibly matching TRBD2 (6 bases). The CDR3 is 14 amino acids. Trimming took off 3 bases at V and 4 bases at J, with 11 bases between the two ends. The germline gives CDR1 KGHSH, CDR2 LQKENI. Together with reference TRBV18 and TRBJ2-3, the CDR3 gives the full variable domain: NAGVMQNPRHLVRRRGQEARLRCSPMKGHSHVYWYRQLPEEGLKFMVYLQKENIIDESGMPKERFSAEFPKEGPSILRIQQVVRGDSAAYFCASSPPGLPDTQYFGPGTRLTVL.

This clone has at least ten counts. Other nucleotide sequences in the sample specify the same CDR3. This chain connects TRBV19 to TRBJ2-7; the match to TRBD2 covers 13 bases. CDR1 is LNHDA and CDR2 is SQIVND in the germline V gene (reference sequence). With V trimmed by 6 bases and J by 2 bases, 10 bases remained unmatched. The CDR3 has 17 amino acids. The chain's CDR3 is CASRGGTSGDLTYEQYF. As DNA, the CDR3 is TGTGCCAGTAGGGGGGGGACTAGCGGGGACCTTACCTACGAGCAGTACTTC. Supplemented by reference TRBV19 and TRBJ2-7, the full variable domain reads DGGITQSPKYLFRKEGQNVTLSCEQNLNHDAMYWYRQDPGQGLRLIYYSQIVNDFQKGDIAEGYSVSREKKESFPLTVTSAQKNPTAFYLCASRGGTSGDLTYEQYFGPGTRLTVT.

Here the CDR3 DNA reads TGTGCCACCAAATGGAGCGGGGGACCCTACAATGAGCAGTTCTTC. Translation: CATKWSGGPYNEQFF. This chain links TRBV19 with TRBJ2-1; 8 bases fit TRBD2. V shed 10 bases and J 2 bases; nucleotides not matched to a gene: 10. This CDR3 contains 15 residues. Germline CDR1 LNHDA, CDR2 SQIVND (reference sequence).

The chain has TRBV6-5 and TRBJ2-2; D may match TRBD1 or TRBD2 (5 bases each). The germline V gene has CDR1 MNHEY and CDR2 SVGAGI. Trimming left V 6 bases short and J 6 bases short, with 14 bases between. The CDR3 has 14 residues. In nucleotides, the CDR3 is TGTGCCAGCAGAGTCAGGGAGAAGGCCGGGGAGCTGTTTTTT. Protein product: CASRVREKAGELFF.

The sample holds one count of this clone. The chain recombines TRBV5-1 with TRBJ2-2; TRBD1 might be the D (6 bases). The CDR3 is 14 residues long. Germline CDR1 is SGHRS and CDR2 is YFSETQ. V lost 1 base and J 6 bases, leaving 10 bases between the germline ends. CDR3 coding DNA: TGCGCCAGCAGCTTGACAGGGTCGGCCGGGGAGCTGTTTTTT. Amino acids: CASSLTGSAGELFF.

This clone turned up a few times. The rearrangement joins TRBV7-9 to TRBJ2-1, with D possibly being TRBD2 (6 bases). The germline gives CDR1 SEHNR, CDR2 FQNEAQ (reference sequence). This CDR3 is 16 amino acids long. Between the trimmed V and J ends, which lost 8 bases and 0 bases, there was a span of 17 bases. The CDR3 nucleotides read TGTGCCAGCCCCAAGGGGCGGGGCAGCTCCTACAATGAGCAGTTCTTC. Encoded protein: CASPKGRGSSYNEQFF.

Here the CDR3 DNA reads TGTGCCAGCAGTGAACAGGGTGATGGCTACACCTTC. Its translation: CASSEQGDGYTF. V usage is TRBV6-1 and J usage is TRBJ1-2, with D tentatively TRBD1 (5 bases). Trimming removed 2 bases from V and 6 bases from J, with 7 bases in between. The CDR3 totals 12 residues. CDR1 MNHNS and CDR2 SASEGT come from the germline V gene.

CDR3 sequence (DNA): TGTGCCAGCAGACCGCCAACGGGTAGGGGGGCTAATGAAAAACTGTTTTTT. Translation gives CASRPPTGRGANEKLFF. The V and J genes are TRBV2 and TRBJ1-4, with a weak D call TRBD1 (6 bases). CDR3 length equals 17 residues. The ends were cut back, 6 bases at V and 3 bases at J, with 20 bases in the middle. In germline, CDR1 is SNHLY, CDR2 FYNNEI.

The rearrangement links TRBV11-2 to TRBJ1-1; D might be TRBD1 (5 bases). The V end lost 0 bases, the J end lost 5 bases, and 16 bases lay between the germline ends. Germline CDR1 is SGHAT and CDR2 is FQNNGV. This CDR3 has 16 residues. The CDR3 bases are TGTGCCAGCAGCTTAGATCTGGTGGGGGAAGGGACTGAAGCTTTCTTT. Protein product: CASSLDLVGEGTEAFF.